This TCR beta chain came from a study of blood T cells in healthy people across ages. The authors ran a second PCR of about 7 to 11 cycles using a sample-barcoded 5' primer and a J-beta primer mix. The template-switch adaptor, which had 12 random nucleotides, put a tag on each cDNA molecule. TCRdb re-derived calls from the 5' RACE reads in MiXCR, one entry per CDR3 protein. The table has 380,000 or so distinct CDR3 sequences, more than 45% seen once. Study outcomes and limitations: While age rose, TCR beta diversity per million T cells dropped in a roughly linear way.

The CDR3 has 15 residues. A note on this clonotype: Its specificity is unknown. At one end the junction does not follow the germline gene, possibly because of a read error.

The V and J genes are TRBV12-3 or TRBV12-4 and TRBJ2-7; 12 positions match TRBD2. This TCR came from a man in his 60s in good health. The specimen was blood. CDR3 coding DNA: TGTGCCAGCAGCTCTGGGACTAGCGGGCTGTACGAGCAGTCCTTC. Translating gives CASSSGTSGLYEQSF.